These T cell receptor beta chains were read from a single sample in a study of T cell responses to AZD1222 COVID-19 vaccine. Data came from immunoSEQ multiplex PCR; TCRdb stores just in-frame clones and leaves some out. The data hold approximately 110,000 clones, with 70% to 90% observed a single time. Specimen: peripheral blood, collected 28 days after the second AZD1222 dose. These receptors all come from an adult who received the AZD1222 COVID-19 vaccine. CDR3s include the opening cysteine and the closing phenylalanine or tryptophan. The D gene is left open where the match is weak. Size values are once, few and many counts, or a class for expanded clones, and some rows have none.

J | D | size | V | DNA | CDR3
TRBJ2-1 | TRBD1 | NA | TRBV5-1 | TGCGCCAGCAGCCCAACACTCCGGGGACAGGGATCAATCTTGTCCTACAATGAGCAGTTCTTC | CASSPTLRGQGSILSYNEQFF
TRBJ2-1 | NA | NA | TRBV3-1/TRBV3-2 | TGTGCCAGCAGCCAAGTTACCCAGATCAATGAGCAGTTCTTC | CASSQVTQINEQFF
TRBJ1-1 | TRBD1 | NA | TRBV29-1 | TGCAGCGTTGAAACAACAGGGGGTTACACTGAAGCTTTCTTT | CSVETTGGYTEAFF
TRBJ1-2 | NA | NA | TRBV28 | TGTGCCAGCAGTTTACACAGGGAGTCTGGCTATGGCTACACCTTC | CASSLHRESGYGYTF
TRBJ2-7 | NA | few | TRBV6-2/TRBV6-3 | TGTGCCAGCAGTTATCTCCACGAGCAGTACTTC | CASSYLHEQYF
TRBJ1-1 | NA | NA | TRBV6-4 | TGTGCCAGCAGAGTGAACTTGAACACTGAAGCTTTCTTT | CASRVNLNTEAFF
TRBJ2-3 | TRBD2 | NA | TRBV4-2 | TGTGCCAGCAGTCCCGGACTAGTCCCAGATACGCAGTATTTT | CASSPGLVPDTQYF
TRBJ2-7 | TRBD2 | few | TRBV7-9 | TGTGCCAGCAGTCATACAACTAGCGGGGGCTCCTACGAGCAGTACTTC | CASSHTTSGGSYEQYF
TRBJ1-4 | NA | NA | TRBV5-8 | TGTGCCAGCAGCTTGGATGCGGGGGGAAAACTGTTTTTT | CASSLDAGGKLFF
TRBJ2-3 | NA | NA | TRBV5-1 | TGCGCCAGCAGCTTGCGGGGGCAGGGGATCACAGATACGCAGTATTTT | CASSLRGQGITDTQYF
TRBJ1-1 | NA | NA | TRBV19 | TGTGCCAGTAGTATTTTCGGGTTAATGGACACTGAAGCTTTCTTT | CASSIFGLMDTEAFF
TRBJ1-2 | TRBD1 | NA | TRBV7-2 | TGTGCCAGCAGCTTAGCAGGACAGGGTACCGGCTACACCTTC | CASSLAGQGTGYTF
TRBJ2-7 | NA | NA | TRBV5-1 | TGCGCCAGCAGCTTGGCCGGTCAGACGGTCTCCTACGAGCAGTACTTC | CASSLAGQTVSYEQYF
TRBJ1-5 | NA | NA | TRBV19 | TGTGCCAGTAGTCCGTCCGTTGGGACGATTCAGCCCCAGCATTTT | CASSPSVGTIQPQHF
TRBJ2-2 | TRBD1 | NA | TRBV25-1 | TGTGCCAGCAGTGACAGGGGGCGCGCCGGGGAGCTGTTTTTT | CASSDRGRAGELFF
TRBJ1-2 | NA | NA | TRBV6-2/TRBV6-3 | TGTGCCAGCAGTCCGATACAGACTAACTATGGCTACACCTTC | CASSPIQTNYGYTF
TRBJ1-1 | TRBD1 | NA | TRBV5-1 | TGCGCCAGCAGCATAAGACAGGGCCGGGGTACTGAAGCTTTCTTT | CASSIRQGRGTEAFF
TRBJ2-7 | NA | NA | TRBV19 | TGTGCCAGTAGTACCGGACACTACGAGCAGTACTTC | CASSTGHYEQYF
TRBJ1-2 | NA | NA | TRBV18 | TGTGCCAGCCATCAGGAGGGGACCTATGGCTACACCTTC | CASHQEGTYGYTF
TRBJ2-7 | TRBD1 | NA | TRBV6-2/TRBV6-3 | TGTGCCAGCAGTCAACAGGGGAAGTACCCCTACGAGCAGTACTTC | CASSQQGKYPYEQYF
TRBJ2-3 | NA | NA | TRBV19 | TGTGCCAGTAGCCTACTAGGAAGCACAGATACGCAGTATTTT | CASSLLGSTDTQYF
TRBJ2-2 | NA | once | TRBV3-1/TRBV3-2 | TGTGCCAGCAGCCCACCCGGGAGTCCCACGGCCGGGGAGCTGTTTTTT | CASSPPGSPTAGELFF
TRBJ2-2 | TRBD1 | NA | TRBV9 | TGTGCCAGCAGCGAGGGACAGGGGTCGACCACCGGGGAGCTGTTTTTT | CASSEGQGSTTGELFF
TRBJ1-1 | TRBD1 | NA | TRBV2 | TGTGCCATTCGGGACAGCGTTATGAACACTGAAGCTTTCTTT | CAIRDSVMNTEAFF
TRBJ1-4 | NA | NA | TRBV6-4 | TGTGCCAGCAGTGACTCGAAAAGGGGTCATGAAAAACTGTTTTTT | CASSDSKRGHEKLFF
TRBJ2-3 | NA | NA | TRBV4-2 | TGTGCCAGCAGCCAAGCAGCAGCAGATACGCAGTATTTT | CASSQAAADTQYF
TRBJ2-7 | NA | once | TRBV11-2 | TGTGCCAGCAGCAGAGCCGGGACTGTCTCCTACGAGCAGTACTTC | CASSRAGTVSYEQYF
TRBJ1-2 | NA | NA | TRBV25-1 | TGTGCCAGCAGTGAGGGACGCGGCTACACCTTC | CASSEGRGYTF
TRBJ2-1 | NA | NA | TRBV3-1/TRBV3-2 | TGTGCCAGCAGCCAGATGACTGGCTCCTACAATGAGCAGTTCTTC | CASSQMTGSYNEQFF
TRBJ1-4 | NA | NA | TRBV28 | TGTGCCAGCAGTCAGACAGCTGCCGATAATGAAAAACTGTTTTTT | CASSQTAADNEKLFF
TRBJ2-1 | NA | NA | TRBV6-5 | TGTGCCAGCACCTTAGCAGGGCCGGCCCACAATGAGCAGTTCTTC | CASTLAGPAHNEQFF
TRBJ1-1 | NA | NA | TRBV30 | TGTGCCTGGAGTGACAGGAGTGGAGCTTTCTTT | CAWSDRSGAFF
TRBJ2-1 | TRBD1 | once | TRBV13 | TGTGCCAGCAGCTCTGGACAGGGCAATGAGCAGTTCTTC | CASSSGQGNEQFF
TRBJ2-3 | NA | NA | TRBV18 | TGTGCCAGCTCACCCTTGAGGACTAGCACAGATACGCAGTATTTT | CASSPLRTSTDTQYF
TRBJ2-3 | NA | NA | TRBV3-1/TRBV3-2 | TGTGCCAGCAGCCAAGCCACAGATACGCAGTATTTT | CASSQATDTQYF
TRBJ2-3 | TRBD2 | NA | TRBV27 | TGTGCCAGCAGTTTATCGGGTGTAGCGGGAGAGGCAGATACGCAGTATTTT | CASSLSGVAGEADTQYF
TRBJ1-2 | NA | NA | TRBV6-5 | TGTGCCAGCACGGGCAGTAACTATGGCTACACCTTC | CASTGSNYGYTF
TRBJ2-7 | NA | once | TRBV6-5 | TGTGCCAGCAGTAACCTGGGGGTCGTGATGGGGGAGCAGTACTTC | CASSNLGVVMGEQYF
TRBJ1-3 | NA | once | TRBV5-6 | TGTGCCAGCAGCCCACAACGGCGCTCTGGAAACACCATATATTTT | CASSPQRRSGNTIYF
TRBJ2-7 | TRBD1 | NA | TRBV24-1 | TGTGCCACCAGTCCGGGACAGGGTTTCCACGAGCAGTACTTC | CATSPGQGFHEQYF
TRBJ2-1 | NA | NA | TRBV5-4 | TGTGCCAGCAGCTTGGGGGGCTACAATGAGCAGTTCTTC | CASSLGGYNEQFF
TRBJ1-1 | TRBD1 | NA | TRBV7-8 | TGTGCCAGCAGCCGGGCGGGACAGCCGAACACTGAAGCTTTCTTT | CASSRAGQPNTEAFF
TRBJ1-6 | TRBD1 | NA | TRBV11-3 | TGTGCCAGCAGCAGGGACAGCTATAATTCACCCCTCCACTTT | CASSRDSYNSPLHF
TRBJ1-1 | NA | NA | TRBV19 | TGTGCCAGTAGCCCCACAGGGCTCCACACTGAAGCTTTCTTT | CASSPTGLHTEAFF
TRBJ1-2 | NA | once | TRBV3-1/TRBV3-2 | TGTGCCAGCAGCCAACTTGACAGAGGTGGCTACACCTTC | CASSQLDRGGYTF
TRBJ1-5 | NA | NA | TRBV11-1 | TGTGCCAGCAGCTTAGGGGGGATCAATCAGCCCCAGCATTTT | CASSLGGINQPQHF
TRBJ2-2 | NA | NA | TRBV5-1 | TGCGCCAGCAGCTTGGACAGGCCAAACACCGGGGAGCTGTTTTTT | CASSLDRPNTGELFF
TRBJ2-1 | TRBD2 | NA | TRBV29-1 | TGCAGCGTTGGGCAAGGACTAGCGGGAGTCTCCTACAATGAGCAGTTCTTC | CSVGQGLAGVSYNEQFF
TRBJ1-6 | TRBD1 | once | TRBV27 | TGTGCCAGCAGCCGGGACAGTGTTTACCCCCTCCACTTT | CASSRDSVYPLHF
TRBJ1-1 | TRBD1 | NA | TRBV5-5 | TGTGCCAGCAGTCGATGGGGGACAGGGGGCGTCACTGAAGCTTTCTTT | CASSRWGTGGVTEAFF
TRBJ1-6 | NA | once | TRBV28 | TGTGCCAGCAGTTTAGTAGGGACCAACCATTCACCCCTCCACTTT | CASSLVGTNHSPLHF
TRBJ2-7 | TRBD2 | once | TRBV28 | TGTGCCAGCAGAAAGACTAGCGGGACATACGAGCAGTACTTC | CASRKTSGTYEQYF
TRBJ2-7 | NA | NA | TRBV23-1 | TGCGCCAGCAGTCCGCGCGGACAGTTCTCGTCCTCCTACGAGCAGTACTTC | CASSPRGQFSSSYEQYF
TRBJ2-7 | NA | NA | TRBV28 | TGTGCCAGCACCCTAGGGGGATACGAGCAGTACTTC | CASTLGGYEQYF
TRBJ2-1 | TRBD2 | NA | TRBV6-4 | TGTGCCAGCAGTGACTCTCCTAGCGGGAGCTACAATGAGCAGTTCTTC | CASSDSPSGSYNEQFF
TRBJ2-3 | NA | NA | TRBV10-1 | TGCGCCAGCAGCTCGCCATGCGTGGACGGCCCGATTACAGATACGCAGTATTTT | CASSSPCVDGPITDTQYF